This entry lists 20 T cell receptor beta chains sequenced from one sample in a study of blood T cell repertoires in COVID-19. Generated by immunoSEQ multiplex PCR, the TCRdb table keeps only in-frame clones and is missing some. The sample has around 200,000 clones, roughly 86% seen once. Sequenced: peripheral blood. These receptor sequences come from a man younger than 35 with active or convalescent COVID-19.

The rearrangement links TRBV25-1 to TRBJ2-1, with D uncertain. The V gene lost 2 bases and the J gene lost 7 bases, with 9 bases spanning the gap. The germline gives CDR1 MGHDK, CDR2 SYGVNS. This CDR3 region has 13 residues. The CDR3 is CASSERSENEQFF. CDR3 DNA: TGTGCCAGCAGTGAAAGGTCGGAGAATGAGCAGTTCTTC.

The V call is TRBV5-4, the J call TRBJ2-7; TRBD2 might be the D (5 bases). This CDR3 comprises 15 residues. Per germline, CDR1 SGHNT and CDR2 YYREEE (reference sequence). Trimming pared 2 bases from V and 2 bases from J, leaving 14 bases between. This CDR3 is CASSFSPGKTYEQYF. The CDR3 DNA sequence: TGTGCCAGCAGCTTTTCCCCGGGAAAAACCTACGAGCAGTACTTC.

The genes are TRBV3-1 (or the pseudogene TRBV3-2) and TRBJ2-7; 10 bases are a match to TRBD1. V trimming: 2 bases; J trimming: 2 bases; junction bases outside the gene matches: 6. The CDR3 spans 16 residues. Per germline, CDR1 LGHDT and CDR2 YNNKEL (reference sequence). The CDR3 loop is CASSQSGTGVPYEQYF. DNA of the CDR3: TGTGCCAGCAGCCAATCCGGGACAGGGGTCCCCTACGAGCAGTACTTC.

The rearrangement uses TRBV7-9 and TRBJ2-2; 7 bases are a match to TRBD2. This CDR3 spans 16 amino acids. Germline lookup yields CDR1 SEHNR and CDR2 FQNEAQ (reference sequence). V gave up 5 bases and J gave up 6 bases; unmatched junction bases: 12. In DNA, the CDR3 is TGTGCCAGCAGCGCCTTCCAGAACGGGAGGCCCGGGGAGCTGTTTTTT. Protein: CASSAFQNGRPGELFF. The full variable domain, completed using reference TRBV7-9 and TRBJ2-2, is DTGVSQNPRHKITKRGQNVTFRCDPISEHNRLYWYRQTLGQGPEFLTYFQNEAQLEKSRLLSDRFSAERPKGSFSTLEIQRTEQGDSAMYLCASSAFQNGRPGELFFGEGSRLTVL.

The genes are TRBV2 and TRBJ2-7; tentative D call: TRBD2 (6 bases). V shed 6 bases and J shed 3 bases, with 12 bases lying between them. Germline-derived CDR1 and CDR2 are SNHLY and FYNNEI. The CDR3 contains 13 residues. CDR3: CASRLGRNYEQYF. The DNA of the CDR3 is TGTGCCAGCAGATTAGGGAGGAACTACGAGCAGTACTTC.

This chain uses TRBV5-5 with TRBJ2-5, with TRBD2 matching over 7 bases. This CDR3 comprises 16 residues. The germline V gene has CDR1 SGHKS and CDR2 YYEKEE (reference sequence). Trimming cost V 0 bases and J 2 bases; bases outside gene matches: 7. The CDR3 protein is CASSLALAVSQETQYF. CDR3 nucleotide sequence: TGTGCCAGCAGCTTGGCCCTAGCGGTTTCACAAGAGACCCAGTACTTC.

This clone was seen a single time. The chain couples TRBV6-4 to TRBJ1-2; D unresolved. The V gene's germline CDR1 is MRHNA and CDR2 SNTAGT. Trimming left V 2 bases short and J 4 bases short, with 11 bases between. The CDR3 has 14 amino acids. In DNA form, the CDR3 reads TGTGCCAGCAGTGACGGGCGGGCAGGCTATGGCTACACCTTC. Translating gives CASSDGRAGYGYTF.

The sample holds one count of this clone. The rearrangement uses TRBV7-6 and TRBJ1-3, with 7 bases lining up with TRBD1. Trimming took 4 bases from V and 1 from J; bases not matched to a gene: 7. Germline CDR1 SGHVS, CDR2 FNYEAQ. The CDR3 contains 16 residues. CDR3 DNA sequence: TGTGCCAGCAGCTCGTCCGGGACAGTATCTGGAAACACCATATATTTT. Protein product: CASSSSGTVSGNTIYF. The full variable domain, rest sourced from reference TRBV7-6 and TRBJ1-3, is GAGVSQSPRYKVTKRGQDVALRCDPISGHVSLYWYRQALGQGPEFLTYFNYEAQQDKSGLPNDRFSAERPEGSISTLTIQRTEQRDSAMYRCASSSSGTVSGNTIYFGEGSWLTVV.

The rearrangement uses TRBV19 and TRBJ2-2, with 12 bases fitting TRBD1. Looked up from germline, CDR1 is LNHDA and CDR2 is SQIVND (reference sequence). The CDR3 contains 18 residues. V shed 8 bases and J 6 bases; nucleotides not matched to a gene: 16. Here the CDR3 reads CASGRGGQGAIMAGELFF. For the CDR3, the DNA is TGTGCCAGTGGCAGGGGGGGACAGGGGGCGATTATGGCCGGGGAGCTGTTTTTT.

The chain is built from TRBV10-3 and TRBJ1-6, with TRBD1 matching 8 bases. Germline CDR1 is ENHRY and CDR2 is SYGVKD. There are 13 residues in the CDR3. V shed 10 bases and J 7 bases; nucleotides not matched to a gene: 6. CDR3 DNA sequence: TGTGCCACGGTCGGACAGGGAAATTCACCCCTCCACTTT. Translated, it gives CATVGQGNSPLHF.

The chain couples TRBV11-3 to TRBJ2-1; no definite D call. V was shortened by 0 bases and J by 8 bases, with 8 bases between the two germline ends. Looked up from germline, CDR1 is SGHNT and CDR2 is YENEEA. The CDR3 is 13 amino acids. The CDR3 nucleotides are TGTGCCAGCAGCTTAGATTACGGTTATGAGCAGTTCTTC. This sequence encodes CASSLDYGYEQFF. Combining the CDR3 with reference TRBV11-3 and TRBJ2-1 gives the whole variable domain EAGVVQSPRYKIIEKKQPVAFWCNPISGHNTLYWYLQNLGQGPELLIRYENEEAVDDSQLPKDRFSAERLKGVDSTLKIQPAELGDSAVYLCASSLDYGYEQFFGPGTRLTVL.

J is TRBJ1-5 and V is TRBV5-4; TRBD1 is a possible D gene (5 bases). The germline V gene has CDR1 SGHNT and CDR2 YYREEE (reference sequence). V dropped 3 bases and J dropped 11 bases, with 15 bases sitting between them. This CDR3 is 13 amino acids long. The CDR3 nucleotides read TGTGCCAGCAGCTCACCGGGACTCAGATCCCAGCATTTT. It translates to CASSSPGLRSQHF.

The chain links TRBV5-1 to TRBJ1-3, with 8 bases lining up with TRBD1. This CDR3 is built from 15 residues. Germline V lookup: CDR1 SGHRS, CDR2 YFSETQ. Trimming took 4 bases from V and 0 from J; bases not matched to a gene: 3. CDR3 residues: CASSRDRSSGNTIYF. DNA for the CDR3: TGCGCCAGCAGCCGGGACAGGAGCTCTGGAAACACCATATATTTT.

The V call is TRBV6-5, the J call TRBJ1-3, with 8 bases lining up with TRBD1. Germline V lookup: CDR1 MNHEY, CDR2 SVGAGI. This CDR3 has 15 residues. J lost 0 bases, V lost 6 bases, and 4 bases had no gene match. CDR3 bases: TGTGCCAGCAGCTGGACAGGGAGCTCTGGAAACACCATATATTTT. As protein: CASSWTGSSGNTIYF.

The chain is built from TRBV10-3 and TRBJ1-6; 10 bases fit TRBD1. Germline CDR1 is ENHRY and CDR2 is SYGVKD. V lost 7 bases, J lost 8 bases, and 5 bases stayed unmatched. The CDR3 loop spans 14 amino acids. CDR3 DNA: TGTGCCATCACTCCCGGACAGGGGGATTCACCCCTCCACTTT. Encoded protein: CAITPGQGDSPLHF.

The V call is TRBV10-3, the J call TRBJ2-1; unclear D gene. In germline, CDR1 is ENHRY, CDR2 SYGVKD. This CDR3 spans 11 amino acids. Trimming pared 3 bases from V and 7 bases from J, leaving 4 bases between. In nucleotides, the CDR3 is TGTGCCATCAGTGATGTAAATGAGCAGTTCTTC. The encoded protein is CAISDVNEQFF.

The rearrangement joins TRBV2 to TRBJ2-2, with a tentative D call TRBD1 (5 bases). Looked up from germline, CDR1 is SNHLY and CDR2 is FYNNEI. V was shortened by 8 bases and J by 3 bases, with 13 bases between the two germline ends. The CDR3 totals 14 residues. CDR3 residues: CASSQGPDTGELFF. The CDR3 DNA is TGTGCCAGCTCCCAGGGCCCCGACACCGGGGAGCTGTTTTTT.

V is TRBV3-1 (or the pseudogene TRBV3-2) and J is TRBJ1-2; D not resolved. V gave up 0 bases and J gave up 4 bases, with 6 bases separating them. The CDR3 length is 13 residues. In germline, CDR1 is LGHDT, CDR2 YNNKEL (reference sequence). Written as DNA, the CDR3 is TGTGCCAGCAGCCAAGACAGAGGCTATGGCTACACCTTC. Translating gives CASSQDRGYGYTF.

The V and J genes are TRBV11-3 and TRBJ2-1, with 9 positions matching TRBD2. The CDR3 runs to 19 residues. CDR1 is SGHNT and CDR2 is YENEEA in the germline V gene. The J segment lost 7 bases and the V segment lost 2 bases, leaving 18 bases of the junction unmatched. CDR3 sequence: CASSLSGPVIAGVSNEQFF. The CDR3 nucleotides read TGTGCCAGCAGCTTATCAGGTCCTGTCATAGCGGGAGTCTCGAATGAGCAGTTCTTC.

A few counts support this clone. The CDR3 loop reads CASSGQVSTEAFF. DNA of the CDR3: TGTGCCAGCAGTGGACAGGTTAGCACTGAAGCTTTCTTT. The chain links TRBV27 to TRBJ1-1, with 7 bases identical to TRBD1. The trim removed 5 bases at V and 4 bases at J, leaving 4 bases unmatched. In germline, CDR1 is MNHEY, CDR2 SMNVEV (reference sequence). The CDR3 totals 13 residues.